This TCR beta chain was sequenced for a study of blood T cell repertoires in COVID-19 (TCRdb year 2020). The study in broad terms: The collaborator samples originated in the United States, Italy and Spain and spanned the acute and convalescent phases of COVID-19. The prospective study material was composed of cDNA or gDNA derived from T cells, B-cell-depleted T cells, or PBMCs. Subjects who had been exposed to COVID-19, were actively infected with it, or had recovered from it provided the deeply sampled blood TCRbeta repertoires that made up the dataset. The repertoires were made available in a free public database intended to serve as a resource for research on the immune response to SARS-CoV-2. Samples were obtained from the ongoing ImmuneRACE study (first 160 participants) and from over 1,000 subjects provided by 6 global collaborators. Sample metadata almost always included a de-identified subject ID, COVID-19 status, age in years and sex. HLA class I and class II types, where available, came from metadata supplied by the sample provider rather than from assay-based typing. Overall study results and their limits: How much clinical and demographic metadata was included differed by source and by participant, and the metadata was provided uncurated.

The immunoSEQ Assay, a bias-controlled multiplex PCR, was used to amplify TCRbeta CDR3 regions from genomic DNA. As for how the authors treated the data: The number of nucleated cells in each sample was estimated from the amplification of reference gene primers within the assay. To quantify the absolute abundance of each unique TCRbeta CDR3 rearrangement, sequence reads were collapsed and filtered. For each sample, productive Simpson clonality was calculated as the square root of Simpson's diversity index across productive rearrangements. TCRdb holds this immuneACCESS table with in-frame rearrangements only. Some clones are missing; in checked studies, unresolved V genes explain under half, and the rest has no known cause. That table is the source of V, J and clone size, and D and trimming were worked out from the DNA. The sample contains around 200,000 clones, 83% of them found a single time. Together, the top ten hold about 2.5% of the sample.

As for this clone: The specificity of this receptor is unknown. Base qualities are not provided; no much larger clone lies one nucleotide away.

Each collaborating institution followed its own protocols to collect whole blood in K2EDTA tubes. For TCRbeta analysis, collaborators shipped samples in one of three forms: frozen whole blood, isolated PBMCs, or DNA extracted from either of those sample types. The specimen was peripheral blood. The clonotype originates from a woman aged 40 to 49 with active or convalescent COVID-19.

The DNA is as follows: TGTGCCACCAGTGATAACATCAACTATGGCTACACCTTC. It translates to CATSDNINYGYTF. The sequence links TRBV24-1 to TRBJ1-2; the D gene identity is not certain. In the germline V gene, CDR1 corresponds to KGHDR and CDR2 to SFDVKD. There are 13 amino acids in the CDR3, from cysteine to phenylalanine inclusive. The sequence is cut down to CDR3 DNA, 39 bases in frame from base 1. The trim is 3 bases for V and 2 bases for J, with a gap of 6 bases between the germline ends.